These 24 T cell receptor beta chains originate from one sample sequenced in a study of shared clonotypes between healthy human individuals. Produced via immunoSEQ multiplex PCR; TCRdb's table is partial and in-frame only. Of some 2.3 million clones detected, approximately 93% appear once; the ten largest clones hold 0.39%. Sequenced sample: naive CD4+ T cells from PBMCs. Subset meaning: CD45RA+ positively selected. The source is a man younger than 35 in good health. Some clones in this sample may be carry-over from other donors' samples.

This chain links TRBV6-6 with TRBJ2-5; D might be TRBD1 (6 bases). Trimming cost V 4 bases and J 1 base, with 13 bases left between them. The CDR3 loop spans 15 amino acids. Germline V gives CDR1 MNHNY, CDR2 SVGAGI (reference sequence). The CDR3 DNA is TGTGCCAGCAGTTCGGGACATCGGGTCCAAGAGACCCAGTACTTC. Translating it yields CASSSGHRVQETQYF.

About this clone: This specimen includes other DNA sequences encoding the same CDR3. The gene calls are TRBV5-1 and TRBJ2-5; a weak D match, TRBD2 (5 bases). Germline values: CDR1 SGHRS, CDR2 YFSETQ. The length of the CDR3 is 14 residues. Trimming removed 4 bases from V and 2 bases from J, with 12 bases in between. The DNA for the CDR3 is TGCGCCAGCAGCCCCGGACCGGGACAAGAGACCCAGTACTTC. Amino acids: CASSPGPGQETQYF.

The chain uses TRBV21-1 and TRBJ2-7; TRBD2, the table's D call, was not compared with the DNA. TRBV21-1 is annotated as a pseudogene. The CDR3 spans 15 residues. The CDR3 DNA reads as TGTGCCAGCAGTCGGAGGGAGTGGGCATCCTACGAGCAGTACTTC. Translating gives CASSRREWASYEQYF.

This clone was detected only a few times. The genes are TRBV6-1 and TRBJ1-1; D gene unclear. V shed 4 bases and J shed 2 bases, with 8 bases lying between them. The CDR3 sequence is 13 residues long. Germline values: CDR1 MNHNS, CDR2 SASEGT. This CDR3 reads CASSVWENTEAFF. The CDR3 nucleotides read TGTGCCAGCAGTGTATGGGAAAACACTGAAGCTTTCTTT.

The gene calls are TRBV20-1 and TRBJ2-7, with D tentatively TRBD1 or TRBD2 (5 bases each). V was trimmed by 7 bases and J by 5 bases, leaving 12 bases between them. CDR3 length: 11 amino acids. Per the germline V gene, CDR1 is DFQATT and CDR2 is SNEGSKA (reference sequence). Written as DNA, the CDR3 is TGCAGTGTTCGTCGGGGCCACGAGCAGTACTTC. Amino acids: CSVRRGHEQYF.

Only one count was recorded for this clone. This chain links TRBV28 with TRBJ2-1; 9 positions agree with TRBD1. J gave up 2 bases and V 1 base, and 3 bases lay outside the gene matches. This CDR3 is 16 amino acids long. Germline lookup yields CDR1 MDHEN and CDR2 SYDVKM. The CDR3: CASSLYRDRAYNEQFF. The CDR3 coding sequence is TGTGCCAGCAGTTTATACCGGGACAGGGCCTACAATGAGCAGTTCTTC.

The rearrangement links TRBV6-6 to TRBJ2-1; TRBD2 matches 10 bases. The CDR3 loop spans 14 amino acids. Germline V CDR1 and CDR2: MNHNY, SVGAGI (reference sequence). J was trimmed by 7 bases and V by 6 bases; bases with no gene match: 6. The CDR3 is CASSASGSGNEQFF. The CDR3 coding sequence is TGTGCCAGCAGCGCTAGCGGGAGTGGTAATGAGCAGTTCTTC.

This CDR3 is CATSRVGILAAGELFF. In DNA form, the CDR3 reads TGTGCCACCAGCAGAGTCGGGATACTCGCTGCCGGGGAGCTGTTTTTT. This rearrangement joins TRBV15 to TRBJ2-2; perhaps TRBD2 as D (5 bases). This CDR3 is 16 amino acids long. Germline lookup yields CDR1 LNHNV and CDR2 YYDKDF (reference sequence). V was pared by 1 base and J by 6 bases, with 15 bases between. Full variable domain (rest looked up from reference TRBV15 and TRBJ2-2): DAMVIQNPRYQVTQFGKPVTLSCSQTLNHNVMYWYQQKSSQAPKLLFHYYDKDFNNEADTPDNFQSRRPNTSFCFLDIRSPGLGDTAMYLCATSRVGILAAGELFFGEGSRLTVL.

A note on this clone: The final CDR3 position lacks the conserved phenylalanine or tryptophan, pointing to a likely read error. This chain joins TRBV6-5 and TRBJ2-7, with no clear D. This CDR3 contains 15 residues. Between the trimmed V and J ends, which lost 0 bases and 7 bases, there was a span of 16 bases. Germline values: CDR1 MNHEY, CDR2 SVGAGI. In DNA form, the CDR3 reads TGTGCCAGCAGTTACTCTAGCCCGGGCGAGGTGGAGCAGTACCTC. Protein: CASSYSSPGEVEQYL.

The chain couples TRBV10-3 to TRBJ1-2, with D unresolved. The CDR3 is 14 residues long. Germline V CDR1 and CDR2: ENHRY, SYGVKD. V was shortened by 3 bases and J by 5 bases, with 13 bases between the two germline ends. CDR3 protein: CAISEGSPPYGYTF. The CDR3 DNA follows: TGTGCCATCAGTGAAGGCAGCCCGCCGTATGGCTACACCTTC.

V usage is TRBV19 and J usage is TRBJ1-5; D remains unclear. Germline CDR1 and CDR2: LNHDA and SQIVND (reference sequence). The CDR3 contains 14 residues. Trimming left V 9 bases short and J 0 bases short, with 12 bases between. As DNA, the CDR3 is TGTGCCAGCACGCCGGGATATAGCAATCAGCCCCAGCATTTT. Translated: CASTPGYSNQPQHF.

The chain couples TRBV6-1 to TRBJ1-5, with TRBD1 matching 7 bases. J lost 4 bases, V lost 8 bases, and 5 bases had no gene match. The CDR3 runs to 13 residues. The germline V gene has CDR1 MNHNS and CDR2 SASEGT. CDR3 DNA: TGTGCCAGCCGAGGACAGGCTAATCAGCCCCAGCATTTT. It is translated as CASRGQANQPQHF.

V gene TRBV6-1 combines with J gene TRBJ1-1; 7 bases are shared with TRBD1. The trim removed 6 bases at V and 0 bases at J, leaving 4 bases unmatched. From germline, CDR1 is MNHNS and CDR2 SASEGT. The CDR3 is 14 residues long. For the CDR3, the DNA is TGTGCCAGCAGCGGGGACAGATTGAACACTGAAGCTTTCTTT. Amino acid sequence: CASSGDRLNTEAFF.

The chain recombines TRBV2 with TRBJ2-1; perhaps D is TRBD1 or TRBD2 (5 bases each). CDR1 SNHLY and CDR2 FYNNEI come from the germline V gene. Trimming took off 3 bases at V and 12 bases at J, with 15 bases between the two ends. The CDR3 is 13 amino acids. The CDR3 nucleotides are TGTGCCAGCAGTGAGAAACGGGGCTTTGGGCAGTTCTTC. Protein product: CASSEKRGFGQFF.

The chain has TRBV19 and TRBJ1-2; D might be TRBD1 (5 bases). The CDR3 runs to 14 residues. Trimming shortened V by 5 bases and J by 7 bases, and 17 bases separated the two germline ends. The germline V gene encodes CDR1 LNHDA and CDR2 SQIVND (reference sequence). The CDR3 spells CASSLRDPGLGYTF. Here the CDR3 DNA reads TGTGCCAGTAGTCTCCGGGACCCGGGCCTTGGCTACACCTTC.

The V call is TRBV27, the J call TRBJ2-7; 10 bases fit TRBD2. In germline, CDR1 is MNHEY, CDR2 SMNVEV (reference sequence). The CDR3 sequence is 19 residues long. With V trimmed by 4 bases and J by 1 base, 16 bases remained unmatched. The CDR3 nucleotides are TGTGCCAGCAGTTCTAGGGCCGCGGGACTAGCGCCACCATCCTACGAGCAGTACTTC. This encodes CASSSRAAGLAPPSYEQYF.

The CDR3 sequence is CASRPGLGQETQYF. The CDR3 bases are TGTGCCAGCAGACCCGGACTTGGTCAAGAGACCCAGTACTTC. This chain joins TRBV28 and TRBJ2-5; tentative D call: TRBD2 (5 bases). V lost 6 bases, J lost 2 bases, and 13 bases lay in between. This CDR3 has 14 amino acids. Germline values: CDR1 MDHEN, CDR2 SYDVKM.

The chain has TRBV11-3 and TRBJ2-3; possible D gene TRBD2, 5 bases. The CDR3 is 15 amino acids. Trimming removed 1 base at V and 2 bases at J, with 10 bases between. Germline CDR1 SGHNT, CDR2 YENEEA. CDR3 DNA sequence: TGTGCCAGCAGCTTAGCGGGGAGCTACACAGATACGCAGTATTTT. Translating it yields CASSLAGSYTDTQYF.

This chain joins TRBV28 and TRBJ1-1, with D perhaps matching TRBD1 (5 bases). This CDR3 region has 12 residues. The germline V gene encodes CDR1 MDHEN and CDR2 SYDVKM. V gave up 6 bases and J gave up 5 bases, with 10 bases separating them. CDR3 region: CASREGRTEAFF. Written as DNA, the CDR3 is TGTGCCAGCAGAGAGGGGAGGACTGAAGCTTTCTTT.

Here the CDR3 DNA reads TGTGCCTGGAGTGTACTAGCCTTCTATTCACCCCTCCACTTT. Protein: CAWSVLAFYSPLHF. The chain links TRBV30 to TRBJ1-6; no definite D call. Germline V lookup: CDR1 GTSNPN, CDR2 SVGIG (reference sequence). The CDR3 loop spans 14 amino acids. The V end lost 0 bases, the J end lost 8 bases, and 11 bases lay between the germline ends.

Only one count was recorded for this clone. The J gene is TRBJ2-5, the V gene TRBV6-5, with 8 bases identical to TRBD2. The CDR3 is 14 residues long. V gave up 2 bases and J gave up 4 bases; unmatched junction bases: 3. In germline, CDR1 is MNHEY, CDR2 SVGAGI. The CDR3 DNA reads TGTGCCAGCAGTTACGGCCGGGAGGGAGAGACCCAGTACTTC. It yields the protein CASSYGREGETQYF.

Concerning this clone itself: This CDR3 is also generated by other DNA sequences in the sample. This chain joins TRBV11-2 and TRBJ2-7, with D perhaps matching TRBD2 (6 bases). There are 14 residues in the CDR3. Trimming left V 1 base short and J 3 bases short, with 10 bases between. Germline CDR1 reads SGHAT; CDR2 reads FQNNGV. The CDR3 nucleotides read TGTGCCAGCAGCTTAGTTGCGGGAAGCTACGAGCAGTACTTC. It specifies CASSLVAGSYEQYF.

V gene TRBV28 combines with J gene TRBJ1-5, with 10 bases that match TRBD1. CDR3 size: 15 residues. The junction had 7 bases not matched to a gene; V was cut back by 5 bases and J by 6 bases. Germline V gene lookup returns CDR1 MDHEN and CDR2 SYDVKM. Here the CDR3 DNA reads TGTGCCAGCAGTGGGGGGACAGGGGCAGGTCAGCCCCAGCATTTT. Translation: CASSGGTGAGQPQHF.

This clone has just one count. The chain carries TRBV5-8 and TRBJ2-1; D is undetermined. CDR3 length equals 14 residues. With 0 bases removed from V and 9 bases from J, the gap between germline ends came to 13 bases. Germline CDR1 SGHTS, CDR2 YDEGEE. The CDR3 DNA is TGTGCCAGCAGCTTGGCCTTCGGAGCGATTGAGCAGTTCTTC. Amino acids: CASSLAFGAIEQFF.